The present entry profiles one T cell receptor beta chain with its context. The sample is drawn from a study of blood T cell repertoires in COVID-19. Study-wide background: Material from acute and convalescent COVID-19 was sourced from the United States, Italy and Spain. PBMCs, B-cell-depleted T cells, or T cells provided the cDNA or gDNA that made up the material.

This CDR3 contains 17 residues. Germline loops: CDR1 LGHNT, CDR2 FRNRAP. V gave up 0 bases and J gave up 1 base, with 13 bases separating them. Per the original data handling: Using reference gene primer amplification, nucleated cell counts were estimated. Clones were sequenced by immunoSEQ multiplex PCR, and TCRdb holds only the in-frame ones, with some missing. V and J calls plus clone size are reproduced from that table; the DNA served to infer D and trimming. The repertoire holds roughly 300,000 clones, 75% to 85% seen once, with about 7% in the top ten. The sequencing input was peripheral blood. The rearrangement joins TRBV12-5 to TRBJ1-5; D remains ambiguous. The sequence derives from a human donor in a cohort sampled during active COVID-19. The CDR3 DNA reads TGTGCTAGTGGTTTGGTACTGCGGGGTGTGAGCAATCAGCCCCAGCATTTT. Amino acid sequence: CASGLVLRGVSNQPQHF. Together with reference TRBV12-5 and TRBJ1-5, the CDR3 gives the full variable domain: DARVTQTPRHKVTEMGQEVTMRCQPILGHNTVFWYRQTMMQGLELLAYFRNRAPLDDSGMPKDRFSAEMPDATLATLKIQPSEPRDSAVYFCASGLVLRGVSNQPQHFGDGTRLSIL.